A single T cell receptor (beta chain) is shown here with its context. Its antigen is unknown. Base-call qualities are not available, and no considerably larger clone is one nucleotide away. The entry originates in a study of long-term antiretroviral therapy in people with HIV (dated by TCRdb to between 2020 and 2023). Background for the entire study: The earliest samples were collected approximately a decade before the 2015 WHO recommendation for immediate ART, a period when ART was typically delayed until CD4 counts fell. This retrospective serial study examined whether starting ART and sustained HIV suppression were associated with changes in the composition and diversity of the TRB repertoire in peripheral blood. A total of under 250 cryopreserved PBMC samples were contributed to the cohort by 30 adults with confirmed HIV infection, with samples collected serially over a mean of approximately six years (range 1-12). About 35% of the 30 participants with HIV were female. No cross-contamination during QIAcube processing was shown when test extractions of a monoclonal T-cell line were performed alongside approximately 32 polyclonal samples. The investigation overall reported the following: ART initiation was associated with a significant increase in TRB diversity, but diversity stayed significantly below transplant donor controls even after long-term ART. Because pre-ART samples had limited cell numbers, unsorted PBMC were profiled rather than sorted CD4+ and CD8+ T cells. The repertoire was dominated across all time points by expanded TRB clones identified before ART initiation, although this dominance was seen to fluctuate and to decrease in many PLHIV after ART. Limited PBMC availability meant only the TCR beta chain was sequenced, without alpha chain pairing. Narrower CDR3 length ranges were observed in HIV repertoires than in controls, and an antigen-experienced repertoire with only a slight naive shift after ART was suggested by the network structure. Inferences about post-ART repertoire changes are limited because no data were available on ART adherence, viral resistance or therapy changes. The samples span the years 2004 to 2017, and the ART regimens used may be less effective than current regimens.

Participants were included only if at least one PBMC sample before ART initiation and at least two post-ART samples were available. Treatment was received in the United States of America by all participants with HIV. Before DNA extraction, cryopreserved samples of roughly 0.85-10 million PBMC were thawed and washed. At the time of the earliest PBMC sample, participants with HIV were aged between roughly 20 and 54 years. Each participant contributed PBMC samples from 1-4 timepoints before ART initiation and 2-8 timepoints after ART initiation, with a median of 7 samples. Serial HIV viral load, CD4+ T-cell count, ART history and demographic data were obtained for every participant. Genomic DNA was extracted from unsorted PBMC with a Qiagen kit on a QIAcube, with processing performed in batches of 12 samples. The CDR3 runs 14 residues from the cysteine to the phenylalanine. Only the CDR3 DNA is retained, 42 bases long and in frame from the first base. CDR1 and CDR2 were assigned from the germline V gene (reference sequence) as LNHNV and YYDKDF. Unmatched junction bases come to 4, with V trimmed by 1 base and J by 8 bases.

The immunoSEQ hsTCRB v3.0 assay was used at survey level resolution for TRB variable region sequencing. The targeted TRB sequencing depth was about 35,000-55,000 T-cell genomes per sample. An Illumina MiSeq with a v3 150-cycle kit was used to sequence the pooled TRB libraries. The source study handled its data this way. Analysis of repertoires was carried out in R inside a reproducible Nextflow workflow spanning QC, data transformation and analysis. LymphoSeq2, an R package for exploring AIRR-Seq data, was used to implement custom analyses. After excluding a few samples that yielded fewer than 5000 total TRB sequences, fewer than 200 HIV repertoires remained for analysis. Of the roughly 190 retained HIV repertoires, about 61 were collected before and roughly 130 after ART initiation. Repertoires were downsampled to 5000 TRB nucleotide sequences, and summary statistics were averaged over 100 downsampling iterations. Only TRB sequences with CDR3 regions of at least seven amino acids were retained for analysis. Diversity was assessed using a clonality score derived from Shannon entropy and using the Gini coefficient. Repertoire networks linked the top 5000 CDR3 amino acid sequences whenever two sequences differed by an edit distance of one. For TRB CDR3 amino acid sequences, antigen specificity groups and MHC restriction were predicted with GLIPH2. CDR3 amino acid sequences were matched against VDJdb and McPAS-TCR to flag known CMV, EBV, HIV or tissue antigen associations. Pre-ART, post-ART and control groups were compared with Wilcoxon signed-rank tests and Holm-Bonferroni correction. TCRdb stores this immuneACCESS table with in-frame sequences only. Part of the clones is absent; in the studies checked, under half of the shortfall reflects unresolved V genes, and no reason is known for the rest. The V and J calls and clone size are taken from that table; D and trimming were inferred from the DNA. This sample holds around 30,000 clones; roughly 78% were observed only once. Clones ranked in the top ten supply about 9.3% of the sample.

The receptor was isolated from a young man with HIV. The chain joins TRBV15 to TRBJ2-1, and 8 junctional nucleotides match TRBD1. The source material was unsorted PBMCs, sampled 1.5 years before starting antiretroviral therapy. The bases read TGTGCCACCAGCAGAGGAGGACAGGGCCATGAGCAGTTCTTC. Its protein is CATSRGGQGHEQFF.